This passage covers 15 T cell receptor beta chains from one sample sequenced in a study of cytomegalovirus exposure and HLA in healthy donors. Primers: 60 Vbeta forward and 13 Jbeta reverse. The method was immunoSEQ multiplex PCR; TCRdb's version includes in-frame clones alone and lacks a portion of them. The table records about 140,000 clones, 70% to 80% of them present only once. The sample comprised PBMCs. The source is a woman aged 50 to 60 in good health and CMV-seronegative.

The CDR3 protein is CAISDTRTGANYGYTF. The CDR3 DNA follows: TGTGCCATCAGTGACACGCGGACAGGAGCTAACTATGGCTACACCTTC. The chain joins TRBV10-3 to TRBJ1-2, with 7 bases lining up with TRBD1. V dropped 3 bases and J dropped 0; count of bases not matched to a gene: 7. This CDR3 has 16 amino acids. Germline CDR1 reads ENHRY; CDR2 reads SYGVKD.

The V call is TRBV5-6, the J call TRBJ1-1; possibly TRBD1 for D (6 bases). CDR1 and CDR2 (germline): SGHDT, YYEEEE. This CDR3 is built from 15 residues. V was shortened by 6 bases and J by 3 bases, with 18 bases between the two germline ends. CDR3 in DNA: TGTGCCAGCAATAGACAACAGGGTATCGACACTGAAGCTTTCTTT. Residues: CASNRQQGIDTEAFF. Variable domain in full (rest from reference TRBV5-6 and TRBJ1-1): DAGVTQSPTHLIKTRGQQVTLRCSPKSGHDTVSWYQQALGQGPQFIFQYYEEEERQRGNFPDRFSGHQFPNYSSELNVNALLLGDSALYLCASNRQQGIDTEAFFGQGTRLTVV.

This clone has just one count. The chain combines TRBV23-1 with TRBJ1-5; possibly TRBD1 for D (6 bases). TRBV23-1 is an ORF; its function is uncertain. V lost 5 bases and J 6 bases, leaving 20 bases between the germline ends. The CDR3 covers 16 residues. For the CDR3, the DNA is TGCGCCAGCAGTACGCCTACTAGGACAGAAGGTCAGCCCCAGCATTTT. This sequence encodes CASSTPTRTEGQPQHF.

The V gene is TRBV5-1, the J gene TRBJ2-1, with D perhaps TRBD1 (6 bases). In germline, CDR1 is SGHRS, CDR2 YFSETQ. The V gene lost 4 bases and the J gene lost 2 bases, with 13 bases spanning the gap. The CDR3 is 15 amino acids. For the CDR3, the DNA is TGCGCCAGCAGCCCCCGGACAGAAACCTACAATGAGCAGTTCTTC. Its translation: CASSPRTETYNEQFF.

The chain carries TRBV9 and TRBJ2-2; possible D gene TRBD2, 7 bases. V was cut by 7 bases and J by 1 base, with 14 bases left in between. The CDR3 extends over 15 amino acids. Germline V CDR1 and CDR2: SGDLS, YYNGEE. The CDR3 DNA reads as TGTGCCAGCTCTCGGGGGGCTCAGAACACCGGGGAGCTGTTTTTT. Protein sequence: CASSRGAQNTGELFF. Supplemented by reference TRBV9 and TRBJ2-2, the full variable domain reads DSGVTQTPKHLITATGQRVTLRCSPRSGDLSVYWYQQSLDQGLQFLIQYYNGEERAKGNILERFSAQQFPDLHSELNLSSLELGDSALYFCASSRGAQNTGELFFGEGSRLTVL.

This CDR3 is CASSSGGGGHNTEAFF. The CDR3 bases are TGTGCCAGCAGCTCCGGAGGCGGGGGGCATAACACTGAAGCTTTCTTT. The chain uses TRBV5-4 and TRBJ1-1, with D tentatively TRBD1 (6 bases). The V and J ends lost 3 bases and 2 bases respectively, with 17 bases between them. This CDR3 contains 16 residues. Looked up from germline, CDR1 is SGHNT and CDR2 is YYREEE (reference sequence).

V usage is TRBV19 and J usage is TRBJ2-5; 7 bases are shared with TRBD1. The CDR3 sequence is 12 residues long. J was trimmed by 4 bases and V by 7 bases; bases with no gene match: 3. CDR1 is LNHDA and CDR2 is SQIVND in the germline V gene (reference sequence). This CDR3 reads CASTRQGETQYF. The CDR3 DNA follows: TGTGCCAGTACCAGACAGGGAGAGACCCAGTACTTC.

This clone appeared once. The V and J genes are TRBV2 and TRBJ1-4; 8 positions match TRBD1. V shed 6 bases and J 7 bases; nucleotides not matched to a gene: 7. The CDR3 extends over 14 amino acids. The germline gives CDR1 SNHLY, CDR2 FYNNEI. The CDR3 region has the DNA TGTGCCAGCAGGAGACAGGGGTTTAGTGAAAAACTGTTTTTT. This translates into CASRRQGFSEKLFF. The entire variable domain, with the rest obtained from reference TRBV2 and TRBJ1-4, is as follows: EPEVTQTPSHQVTQMGQEVILRCVPISNHLYFYWYRQILGQKVEFLVSFYNNEISEKSEIFDDQFSVERPDGSNFTLKIRSTKLEDSAMYFCASRRQGFSEKLFFGSGTQLSVL.

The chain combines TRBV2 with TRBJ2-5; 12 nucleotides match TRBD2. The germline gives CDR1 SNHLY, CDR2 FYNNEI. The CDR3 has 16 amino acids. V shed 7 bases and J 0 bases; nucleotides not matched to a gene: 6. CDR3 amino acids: CASTLAGGPYQETQYF. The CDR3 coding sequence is TGTGCCAGCACGCTAGCGGGGGGGCCCTACCAAGAGACCCAGTACTTC.

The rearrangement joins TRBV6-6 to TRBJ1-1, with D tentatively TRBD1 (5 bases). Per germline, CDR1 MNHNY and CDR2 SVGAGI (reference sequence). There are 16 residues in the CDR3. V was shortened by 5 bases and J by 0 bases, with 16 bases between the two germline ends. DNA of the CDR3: TGTGCCAGCAGTGCACGACAGTTCCAATTGAACACTGAAGCTTTCTTT. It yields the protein CASSARQFQLNTEAFF.

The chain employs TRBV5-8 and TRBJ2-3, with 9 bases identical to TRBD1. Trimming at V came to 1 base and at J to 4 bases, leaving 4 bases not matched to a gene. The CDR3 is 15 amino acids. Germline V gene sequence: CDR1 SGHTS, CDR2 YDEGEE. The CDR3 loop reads CASSLRTGVSDTQYF. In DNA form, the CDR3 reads TGTGCCAGCAGCTTGAGGACAGGGGTGTCAGATACGCAGTATTTT.

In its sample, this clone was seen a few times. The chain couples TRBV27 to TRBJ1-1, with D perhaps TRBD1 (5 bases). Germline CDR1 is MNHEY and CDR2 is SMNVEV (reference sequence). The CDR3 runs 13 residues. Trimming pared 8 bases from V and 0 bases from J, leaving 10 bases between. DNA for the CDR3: TGTGCCAGCGAGACAGTCATGAACACTGAAGCTTTCTTT. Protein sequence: CASETVMNTEAFF.

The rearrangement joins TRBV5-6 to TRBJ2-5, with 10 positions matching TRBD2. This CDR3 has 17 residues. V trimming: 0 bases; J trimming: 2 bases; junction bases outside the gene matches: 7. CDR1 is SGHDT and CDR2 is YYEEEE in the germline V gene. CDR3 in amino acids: CASSLVWVAGGQETQYF. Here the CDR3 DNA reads TGTGCCAGCAGCTTGGTCTGGGTAGCGGGGGGACAAGAGACCCAGTACTTC. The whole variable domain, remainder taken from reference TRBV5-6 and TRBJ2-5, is DAGVTQSPTHLIKTRGQQVTLRCSPKSGHDTVSWYQQALGQGPQFIFQYYEEEERQRGNFPDRFSGHQFPNYSSELNVNALLLGDSALYLCASSLVWVAGGQETQYFGPGTRLLVL.

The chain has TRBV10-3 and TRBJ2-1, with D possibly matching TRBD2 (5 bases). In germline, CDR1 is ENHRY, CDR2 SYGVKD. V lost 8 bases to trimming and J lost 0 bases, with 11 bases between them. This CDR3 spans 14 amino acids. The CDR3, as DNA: TGTGCCATCGGAATAGGGAGCTCCTACAATGAGCAGTTCTTC. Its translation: CAIGIGSSYNEQFF.

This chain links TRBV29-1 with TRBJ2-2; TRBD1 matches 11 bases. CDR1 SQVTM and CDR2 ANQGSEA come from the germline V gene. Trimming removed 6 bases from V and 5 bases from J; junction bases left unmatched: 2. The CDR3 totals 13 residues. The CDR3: CSVGQGVTGELFF. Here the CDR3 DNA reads TGCAGCGTGGGACAGGGGGTTACCGGGGAGCTGTTTTTT.